This T cell receptor beta chain came from a study of T cell responses to AZD1222 COVID-19 vaccine. As concerns this clone: No antigen is known for it.

Study-wide findings and caveats: Regions 160-218 and 743-854 dominated among vaccine-associated CD4 TCRs spanning spike.

Looked up from germline, CDR1 is MRHNA and CDR2 is SNTAGT. V dropped 3 bases and J dropped 6 bases, with 14 bases sitting between them. The CDR3 has 15 amino acids. The table came from immunoSEQ multiplex PCR; TCRdb's copy has only in-frame clones and leaves some out. The profile covers more than 85,000 clones, with 70% to 90% appearing a single time and roughly a sixth taken by the ten largest. The starting material was peripheral blood, obtained on day 0 of AZD1222 vaccination. The origin of this receptor is an adult in good health. The chain uses TRBV6-4 and TRBJ1-4; D is possibly TRBD1 (5 bases). CDR3 sequence reads: CASSDAGYNHEKLFF. The CDR3 DNA is TGTGCCAGCAGTGATGCAGGGTATAATCATGAAAAACTGTTTTTT.